This TCR beta chain was found in a study of regulatory T cells in long-lasting Graves disease. CDR3-region Arm-PCR and iRepertoire HTBI primers produced the TCR beta libraries. MiXCR, run by TCRdb on the multiplex PCR reads, gives a single entry per CDR3 protein. This table holds hundreds of thousands of distinct CDR3 sequences, approximately 15% found once. The time point: newly diagnosed GD, antithyroid drugs for less than 3 months. TCR sequences were obtained from RNA taken from PBMCs. The CDR3 consists of 15 residues. Germline trimming cut 6 bases from V and 4 bases from J; bases unmatched to any gene: 7. Germline loops: CDR1 MNHNS, CDR2 SASEGT. These same records also appear under a second study, on T cells in Graves' hyperthyroidism and ophthalmopathy.

Specimen: peripheral blood mononuclear cells (PBMCs), collected at new diagnosis, from a patient treated with antithyroid drugs. The origin of this receptor is a woman between 25 and 40 years old with Graves disease. The rearrangement uses TRBV6-1 and TRBJ2-3, with TRBD1 matching 10 bases. CDR3 sequence (DNA): TGTGCCAGCAGCCTCGACAGGGGGCAGTCAGATACGCAGTATTTT. It encodes CASSLDRGQSDTQYF.